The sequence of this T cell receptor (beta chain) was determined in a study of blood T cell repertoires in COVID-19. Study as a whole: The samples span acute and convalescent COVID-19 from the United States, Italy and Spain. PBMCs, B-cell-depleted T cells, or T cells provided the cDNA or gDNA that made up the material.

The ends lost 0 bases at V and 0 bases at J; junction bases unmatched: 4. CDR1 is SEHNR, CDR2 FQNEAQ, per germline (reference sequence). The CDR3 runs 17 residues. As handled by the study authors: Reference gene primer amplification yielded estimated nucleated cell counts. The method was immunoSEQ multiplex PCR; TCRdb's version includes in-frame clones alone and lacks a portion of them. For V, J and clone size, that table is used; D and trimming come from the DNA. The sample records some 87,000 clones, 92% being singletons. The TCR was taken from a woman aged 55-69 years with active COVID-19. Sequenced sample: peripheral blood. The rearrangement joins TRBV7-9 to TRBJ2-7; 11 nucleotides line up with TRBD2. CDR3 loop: CASSLARGLAVSYEQYF. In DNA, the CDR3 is TGTGCCAGCAGCTTAGCGAGGGGACTAGCGGTCTCCTACGAGCAGTACTTC. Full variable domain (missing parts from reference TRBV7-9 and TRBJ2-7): DTGVSQNPRHKITKRGQNVTFRCDPISEHNRLYWYRQTLGQGPEFLTYFQNEAQLEKSRLLSDRFSAERPKGSFSTLEIQRTEQGDSAMYLCASSLARGLAVSYEQYFGPGTRLTVT.